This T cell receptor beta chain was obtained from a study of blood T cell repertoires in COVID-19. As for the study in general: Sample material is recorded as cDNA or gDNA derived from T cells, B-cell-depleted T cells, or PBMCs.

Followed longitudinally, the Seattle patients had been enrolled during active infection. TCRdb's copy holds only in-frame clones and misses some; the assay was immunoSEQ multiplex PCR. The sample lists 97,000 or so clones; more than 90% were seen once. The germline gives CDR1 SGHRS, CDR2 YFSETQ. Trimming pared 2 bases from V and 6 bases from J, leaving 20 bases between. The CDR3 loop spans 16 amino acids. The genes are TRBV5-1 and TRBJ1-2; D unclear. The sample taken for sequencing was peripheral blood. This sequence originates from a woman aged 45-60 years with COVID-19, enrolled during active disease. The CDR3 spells CASSFLALRGLNGYTF. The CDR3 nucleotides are TGCGCCAGCAGCTTTCTGGCACTCCGAGGCCTTAATGGCTACACCTTC.